The T cell receptor beta chain described here comes from a study of control samples from healthy donors and cancer patients. TCRdb keeps only in-frame clones here, not all; method: immunoSEQ multiplex PCR. The sample lists around 140,000 clones, about 90% occurring once. This clone was detected once. The CDR3 has 11 amino acids. Between the trimmed V and J ends, which lost 6 bases and 6 bases, there was a span of 8 bases. Germline V CDR1 and CDR2: GTSNPN, SVGIG (reference sequence). The rearrangement joins TRBV30 to TRBJ2-2, with a possible D match to TRBD1 (6 bases). Sequencing was carried out using blood. The sequence was collected from a man aged 18 to 29 in good health. The CDR3 DNA reads as TGTGCCTGCACAGGGTCCGGGGAGCTGTTTTTT. This translates into CACTGSGELFF.